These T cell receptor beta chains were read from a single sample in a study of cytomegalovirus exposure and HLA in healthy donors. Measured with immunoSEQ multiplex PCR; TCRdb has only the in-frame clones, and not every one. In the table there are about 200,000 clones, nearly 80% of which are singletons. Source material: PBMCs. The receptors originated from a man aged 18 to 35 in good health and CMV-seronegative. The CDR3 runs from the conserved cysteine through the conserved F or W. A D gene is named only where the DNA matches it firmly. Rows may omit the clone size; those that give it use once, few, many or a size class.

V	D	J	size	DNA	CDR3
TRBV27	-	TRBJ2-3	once	TGTGCCAGCAGTTACCTGCGTGGTACGCAGTATTTT	CASSYLRGTQYF
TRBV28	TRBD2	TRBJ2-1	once	TGTGCCACTGGGACTAGCGTCTTAAACAATGAGCAGTTCTTC	CATGTSVLNNEQFF
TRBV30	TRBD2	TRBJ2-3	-	TGTGCCTGGATGGGAGCGGGGGGAGCGAATACGCAGTATTTT	CAWMGAGGANTQYF
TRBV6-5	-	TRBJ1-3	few	TGTGCCAGCAGTTACTCGTTAACTGGAAACACCATATATTTT	CASSYSLTGNTIYF
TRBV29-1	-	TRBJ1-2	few	TGCAGCGCCCAAGCGAGTATTTATGGCTACACCTTC	CSAQASIYGYTF
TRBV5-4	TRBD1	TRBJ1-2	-	TGTGCCAGCAGCTTACAGGGGGCCCTAAACTATGGCTACACCTTC	CASSLQGALNYGYTF
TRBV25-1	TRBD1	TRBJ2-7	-	TGTGCCAGCAGTGGACCGGGACAGGGGTCCTACGAGCAGTACTTC	CASSGPGQGSYEQYF
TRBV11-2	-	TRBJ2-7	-	TGTGCCAGCAGCTTTGGGAGACGCCTCGCCTACGAGCAGTACTTC	CASSFGRRLAYEQYF
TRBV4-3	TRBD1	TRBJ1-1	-	TGCGCCAGCAGCCAAGATACAGGGGGGGGCACTGAAGCTTTCTTT	CASSQDTGGGTEAFF
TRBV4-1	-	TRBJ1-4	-	TGCGCCAGCCGCGGGGAGCACAATGAAAAACTGTTTTTT	CASRGEHNEKLFF
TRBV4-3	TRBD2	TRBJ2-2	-	TGCGCCAGCAGCCAAGACAGGGCGGGGGCCGGGGAGCTGTTTTTT	CASSQDRAGAGELFF
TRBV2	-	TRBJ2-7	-	TGTGCCAGCAGTGAGAGTTTATCTCGGGCCTACGAGCAGTACTTC	CASSESLSRAYEQYF
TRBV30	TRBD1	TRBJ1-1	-	TGTGCCTGGAGTTCAACCCGGACAGGAACGAACACTGAAGCTTTCTTT	CAWSSTRTGTNTEAFF
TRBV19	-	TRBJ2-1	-	TGTGCCACCACACAGGGTGGGGACTACAATGAGCAGTTCTTC	CATTQGGDYNEQFF
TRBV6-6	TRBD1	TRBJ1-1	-	TGTGCCAGCAGTTCGCCCGGGACAGGACTCGGCGAAGCTTTCTTT	CASSSPGTGLGEAFF
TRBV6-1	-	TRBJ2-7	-	TGTGCCAGCAGTGAAGCTCCCGGTTCCTCCTACGAGCAGTACTTC	CASSEAPGSSYEQYF